This T cell receptor beta chain is drawn from a study of cytomegalovirus exposure and HLA in healthy donors. The germline V gene has CDR1 MNHEY and CDR2 SMNVEV (reference sequence). The CDR3 totals 12 residues. V lost 4 bases, J lost 8 bases, and 2 bases stayed unmatched. Primers included in the PCR were 60 Vbeta and 13 Jbeta primers. Measured with immunoSEQ multiplex PCR; TCRdb has only the in-frame clones, and not every one. The repertoire holds about 90,000 clones, more than 60% seen once, with approximately 2.8% in the top ten. The sample consisted of PBMCs. The gene calls are TRBV27 and TRBJ2-1; 7 bases match TRBD1. The TCR originated in a man aged 25-45 years in good health and CMV-seronegative. The CDR3 loop reads CASSSTGDEQFF. The CDR3 coding sequence is TGTGCCAGCAGTTCCACAGGGGATGAGCAGTTCTTC.